Below are 5 T cell receptor beta chains sequenced from a single sample in a study. Cells sorted as Tregs were CD4+, CD25+ and CD127-/low. A single record per CDR3 protein comes from TCRdb applying MiXCR to the 5' RACE reads. The sample consists of about 59,000 distinct CDR3 sequences, 20% to 25% of them appearing once. Sample: tumor-infiltrating Tregs sorted from the breast tumor. Receptors were obtained from a female donor with breast cancer.

This clonotype was found a few times. The chain recombines TRBV5-1 with TRBJ2-3; D is undetermined. Looked up from germline, CDR1 is SGHRS and CDR2 is YFSETQ. The CDR3 is made up of 15 amino acids. V was clipped by 5 bases and J by 2 bases, with 15 bases between them. As DNA, the CDR3 is TGCGCCAGCAGTCCCGGACGCGGCTCCACAGATACGCAGTATTTT. Amino acid sequence: CASSPGRGSTDTQYF.

Ten or more counts support this clonotype. The CDR3 coding sequence is TGCGCCAGCAGCGTGGACAGAGCTAACTATGGCTACACCTTC. Protein product: CASSVDRANYGYTF. The chain combines TRBV5-1 with TRBJ1-2; weak D call: TRBD1 (6 bases). CDR3 length: 14 amino acids. Trimming cost V 4 bases and J 0 bases, with 10 bases left between them. Germline V gene sequence: CDR1 SGHRS, CDR2 YFSETQ.

The rearrangement joins TRBV12-3 or TRBV12-4 to TRBJ1-2, with D uncertain. This CDR3 comprises 14 residues. V was pared by 6 bases and J by 6 bases, with 17 bases between. In DNA, the CDR3 is TGTGCCAGCAGCCACCGGCGGGGAGGGAATGGCTACACCTTC. As protein: CASSHRRGGNGYTF.

The chain couples TRBV27 to TRBJ2-7, with 8 positions matching TRBD1. The CDR3 length is 17 residues. CDR1 and CDR2 from the germline V gene are MNHEY and SMNVEV (reference sequence). Trimming cost V 4 bases and J 1 base; bases outside gene matches: 12. The chain's CDR3 is CASSSYPPGQDSYEQYF. The CDR3 DNA reads TGTGCCAGCAGTTCGTACCCTCCGGGACAGGATTCCTACGAGCAGTACTTC.

With regard to this clonotype: Possible read error: a much larger clone is one base away. The V gene is TRBV6-5, the J gene TRBJ2-2; no firm D call. The germline V gene encodes CDR1 MNHEY and CDR2 SVGAGI. This CDR3 region has 15 residues. The V end was cut by 2 bases, the J end by 2 bases, with 9 bases between. The CDR3 is CASSYPAPNTGELFF. CDR3 DNA sequence: TGTGCCAGCAGTTACCCGGCCCCTAACACCGGGGAGCTGTTTTTT.